One and the same sample provided the 9 T cell receptor beta chains below, sequenced in a study of metastatic and nonmetastatic thyroid tumors. TCRdb re-called the PCR reads via MiXCR. Seen here are 6,000 to 9,000 clones, approximately 30% observed once, and the top ten hold less than 45%. None of the patients had undergone any treatment ahead of thyroid surgery. The sequencing input was tumor tissue. These receptors came from a male donor with papillary thyroid cancer or a benign thyroid nodule (not recorded which). Some clones in this sample may be carry-over from other donors' samples.

This clone was seen a few times. The rearrangement uses TRBV12-3 or TRBV12-4 and TRBJ2-7; 9 bases agree with TRBD1. The CDR3 consists of 15 residues. Trimming removed 0 bases from V and 2 bases from J; junction bases left unmatched: 2. The CDR3 loop reads CASSLAGTGPYEQYF. For the CDR3, the DNA is TGTGCCAGCAGTTTAGCCGGGACAGGGCCCTACGAGCAGTACTTC.

The chain recombines TRBV27 with TRBJ1-2; D unresolved. CDR1 and CDR2 from the germline V gene are MNHEY and SMNVEV (reference sequence). The length of the CDR3 is 12 residues. The germline V and J ends were trimmed by 4 bases and 4 bases, with 7 bases remaining between them. The CDR3 reads CASSSNSYGYTF. The CDR3 DNA follows: TGTGCCAGCAGTTCCAACTCCTATGGCTACACCTTC.

The chain joins TRBV20-1 to TRBJ2-7, with 7 bases matching TRBD2. Germline trimming cut 3 bases from V and 6 bases from J; bases unmatched to any gene: 8. In germline, CDR1 is DFQATT, CDR2 SNEGSKA (reference sequence). The length of the CDR3 is 13 residues. CDR3 nucleotide sequence: TGCAGTGCTAGGTTCAGCGGGACGCCCGAGCAGTACTTC. This codes for CSARFSGTPEQYF.

The J gene is TRBJ1-2, the V gene TRBV10-3; 8 positions match TRBD1. V gave up 3 bases and J gave up 7 bases; unmatched junction bases: 10. Germline V CDR1 and CDR2: ENHRY, SYGVKD. The CDR3 has 15 residues. The CDR3: CAISDPGQGFGGYTF. In DNA form, the CDR3 reads TGTGCCATCAGTGACCCCGGACAGGGCTTTGGTGGCTACACCTTC.

The V gene is TRBV6-2 or TRBV6-3, the J gene TRBJ2-7; 8 positions agree with TRBD2. This CDR3 contains 12 residues. V shed 2 bases, J shed 6 bases, and the junction held 0 bases outside the gene matches. Germline V gene sequence: CDR1 MNHEY, CDR2 SVGEGT. DNA of the CDR3: TGTGCCAGCAGTTACGCGGGGGGCGAGCAGTACTTC. Translated: CASSYAGGEQYF.

V and J are TRBV4-1 and TRBJ2-6, with a tentative D call TRBD2 (6 bases). The V gene lost 3 bases and the J gene lost 0 bases, with 12 bases spanning the gap. The CDR3 spans 17 residues. The V gene's germline CDR1 is MGHRA and CDR2 YSYEKL. The CDR3 sequence: CASSHWGDPSGANVLTF. The DNA for the CDR3 is TGCGCCAGCAGCCATTGGGGGGACCCCTCTGGGGCCAACGTCCTGACTTTC.

The sample holds a few counts of this clone. The chain links TRBV2 to TRBJ2-2; 12 bases are a match to TRBD2. In germline, CDR1 is SNHLY, CDR2 FYNNEI. This CDR3 has 15 amino acids. Trimming cost V 7 bases and J 7 bases; bases outside gene matches: 7. This CDR3 reads CASNRLAGEGGELFF. The CDR3 DNA follows: TGTGCCAGCAACCGACTAGCGGGAGAAGGCGGGGAGCTGTTTTTT.

This rearrangement joins TRBV6-5 to TRBJ1-1; tentative D call: TRBD1 (5 bases). CDR3 size: 12 residues. Germline-derived CDR1 and CDR2 are MNHEY and SVGAGI. V was cut by 8 bases and J by 7 bases, with 14 bases left in between. The CDR3 region has the DNA TGTGCCAGCTATTACTGGGACGGTGAAGCTTTCTTT. It codes for CASYYWDGEAFF.

As to this clone: This same CDR3 is encoded by further DNA sequences in the sample. J is TRBJ2-3 and V is TRBV15; no definite D call. Germline V lookup: CDR1 LNHNV, CDR2 YYDKDF (reference sequence). With 1 base removed from V and 1 base from J, the gap between germline ends came to 6 bases. The CDR3 extends over 14 amino acids. This CDR3 reads CATSRGQGTDTQYF. Here the CDR3 DNA reads TGTGCCACCAGCAGAGGGCAGGGCACAGATACGCAGTATTTT.